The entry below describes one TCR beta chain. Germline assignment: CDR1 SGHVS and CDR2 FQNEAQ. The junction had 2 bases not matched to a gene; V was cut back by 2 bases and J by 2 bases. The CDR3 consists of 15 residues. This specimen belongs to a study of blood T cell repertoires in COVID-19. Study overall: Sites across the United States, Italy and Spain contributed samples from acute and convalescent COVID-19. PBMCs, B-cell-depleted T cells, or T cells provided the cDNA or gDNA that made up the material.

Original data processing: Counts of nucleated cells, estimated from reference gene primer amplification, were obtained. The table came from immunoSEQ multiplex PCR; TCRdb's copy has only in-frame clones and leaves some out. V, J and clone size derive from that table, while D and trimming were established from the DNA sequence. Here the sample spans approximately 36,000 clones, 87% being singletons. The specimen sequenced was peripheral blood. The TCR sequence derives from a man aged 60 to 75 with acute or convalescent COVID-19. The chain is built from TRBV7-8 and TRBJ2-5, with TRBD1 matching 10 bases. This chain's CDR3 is CASSLRGQGQETQYF. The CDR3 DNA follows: TGTGCCAGCAGCTTACGGGGACAGGGGCAAGAGACCCAGTACTTC.